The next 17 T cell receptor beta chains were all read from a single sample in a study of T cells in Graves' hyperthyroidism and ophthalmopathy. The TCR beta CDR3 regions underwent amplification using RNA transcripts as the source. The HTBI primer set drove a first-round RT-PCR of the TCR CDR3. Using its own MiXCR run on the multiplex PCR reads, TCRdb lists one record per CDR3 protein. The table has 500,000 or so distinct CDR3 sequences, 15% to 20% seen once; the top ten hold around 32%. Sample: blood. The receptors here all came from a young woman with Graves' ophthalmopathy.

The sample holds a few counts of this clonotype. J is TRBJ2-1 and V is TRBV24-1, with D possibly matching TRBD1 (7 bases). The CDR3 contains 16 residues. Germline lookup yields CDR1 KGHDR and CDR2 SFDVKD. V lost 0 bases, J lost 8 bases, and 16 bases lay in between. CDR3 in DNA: TGTGCCACCAGTGATTTGTTTCAGGGGGGTATCGATGAGCAGTTCTTC. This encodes CATSDLFQGGIDEQFF.

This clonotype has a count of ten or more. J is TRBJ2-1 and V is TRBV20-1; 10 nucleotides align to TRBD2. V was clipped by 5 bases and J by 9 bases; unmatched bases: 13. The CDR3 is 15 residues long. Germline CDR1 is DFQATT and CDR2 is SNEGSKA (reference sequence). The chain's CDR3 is CSAWGLANTGGEQFF. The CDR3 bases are TGCAGTGCTTGGGGACTAGCGAATACTGGTGGTGAGCAGTTCTTC.

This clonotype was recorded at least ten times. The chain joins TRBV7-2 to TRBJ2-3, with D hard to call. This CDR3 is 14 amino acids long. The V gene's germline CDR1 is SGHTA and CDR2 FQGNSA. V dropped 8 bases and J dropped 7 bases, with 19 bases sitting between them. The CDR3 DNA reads TGTGCCAGCCACGGAAGTCCAGACACGAATACGCAGTATTTT. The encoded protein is CASHGSPDTNTQYF.

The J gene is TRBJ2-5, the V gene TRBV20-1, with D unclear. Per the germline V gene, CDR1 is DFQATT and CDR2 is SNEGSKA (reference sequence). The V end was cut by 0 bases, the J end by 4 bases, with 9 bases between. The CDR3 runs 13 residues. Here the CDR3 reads CSARDPVGETQYF. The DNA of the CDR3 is TGCAGTGCTAGAGATCCAGTAGGAGAGACCCAGTACTTC.

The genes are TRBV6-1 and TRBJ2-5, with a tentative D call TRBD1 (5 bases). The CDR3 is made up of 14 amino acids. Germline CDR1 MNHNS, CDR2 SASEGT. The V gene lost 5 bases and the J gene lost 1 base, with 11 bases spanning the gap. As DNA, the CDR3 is TGTGCCAGCAGTAAAGAGACAGCCCAAGAGACCCAGTACTTC. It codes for CASSKETAQETQYF.

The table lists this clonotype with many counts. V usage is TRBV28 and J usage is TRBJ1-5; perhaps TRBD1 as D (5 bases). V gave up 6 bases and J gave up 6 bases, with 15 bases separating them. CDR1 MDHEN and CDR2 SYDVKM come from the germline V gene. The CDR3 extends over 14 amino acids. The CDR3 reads CASRSASQGQPQHF. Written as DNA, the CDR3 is TGTGCCAGCAGGTCCGCCAGCCAGGGTCAGCCCCAGCATTTT.

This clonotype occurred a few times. The CDR3 sequence: CATSRVGGGTEAFF. The CDR3 region has the DNA TGTGCCACCAGCAGAGTCGGGGGCGGCACTGAAGCTTTCTTT. The rearrangement joins TRBV15 to TRBJ1-1; tentative D call: TRBD1 (6 bases). The V end lost 1 base, the J end lost 4 bases, and 10 bases lay between the germline ends. Germline lookup yields CDR1 LNHNV and CDR2 YYDKDF (reference sequence). The CDR3 totals 14 residues.

The CDR3, as DNA: TGTGCCAGCAGCCTACGGGGGACTAGCTCCAGCTCCTACAATGAGCAGTTCTTC. This gives the protein CASSLRGTSSSSYNEQFF. The genes are TRBV2 and TRBJ2-1, with 9 positions matching TRBD2. Per the germline V gene, CDR1 is SNHLY and CDR2 is FYNNEI. The CDR3 runs 18 residues. With 6 bases clipped from V and 0 bases from J, the junction kept 12 bases outside the gene matches.

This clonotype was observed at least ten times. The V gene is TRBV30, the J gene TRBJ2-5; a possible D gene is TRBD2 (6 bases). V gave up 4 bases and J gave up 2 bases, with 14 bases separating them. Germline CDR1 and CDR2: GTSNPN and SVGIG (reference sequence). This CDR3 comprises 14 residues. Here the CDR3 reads CAWNFLGGQETQYF. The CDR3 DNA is TGTGCCTGGAATTTTTTGGGGGGTCAAGAGACCCAGTACTTC.

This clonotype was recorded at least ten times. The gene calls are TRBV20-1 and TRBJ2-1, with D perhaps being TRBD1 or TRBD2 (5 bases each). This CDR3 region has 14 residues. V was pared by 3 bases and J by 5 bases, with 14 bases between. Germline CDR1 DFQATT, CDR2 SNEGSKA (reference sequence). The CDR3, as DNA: TGCAGTGCTAGTAAGGGGCTAGCCAACAATGAGCAGTTCTTC. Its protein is CSASKGLANNEQFF.

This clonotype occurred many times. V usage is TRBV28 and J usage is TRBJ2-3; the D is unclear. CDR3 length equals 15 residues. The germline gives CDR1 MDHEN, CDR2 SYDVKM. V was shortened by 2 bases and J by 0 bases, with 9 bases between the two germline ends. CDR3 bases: TGTGCCAGCAGTTTAGGGCAGACCAGCACAGATACGCAGTATTTT. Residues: CASSLGQTSTDTQYF.

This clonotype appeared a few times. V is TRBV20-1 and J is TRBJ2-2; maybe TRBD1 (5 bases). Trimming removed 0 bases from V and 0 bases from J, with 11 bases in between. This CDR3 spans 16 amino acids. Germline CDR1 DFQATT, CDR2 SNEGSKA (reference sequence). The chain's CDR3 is CSARESVRANTGELFF. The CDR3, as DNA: TGCAGTGCTAGAGAATCGGTCAGGGCGAACACCGGGGAGCTGTTTTTT.

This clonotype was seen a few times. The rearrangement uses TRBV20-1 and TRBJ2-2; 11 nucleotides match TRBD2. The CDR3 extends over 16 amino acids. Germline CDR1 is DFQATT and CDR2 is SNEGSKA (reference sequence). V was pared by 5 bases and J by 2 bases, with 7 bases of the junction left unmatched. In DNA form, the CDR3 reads TGCAGTGCTGGAGGGACTAGCGGAGCTAACACCGGGGAGCTGTTTTTT. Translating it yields CSAGGTSGANTGELFF.

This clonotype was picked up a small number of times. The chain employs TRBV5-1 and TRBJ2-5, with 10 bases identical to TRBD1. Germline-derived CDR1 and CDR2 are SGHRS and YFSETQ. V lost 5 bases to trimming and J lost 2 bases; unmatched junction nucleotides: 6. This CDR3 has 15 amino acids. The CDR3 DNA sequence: TGCGCCAGCAGTCCTAGGACAGGGGGGCAAGAGACCCAGTACTTC. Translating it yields CASSPRTGGQETQYF.

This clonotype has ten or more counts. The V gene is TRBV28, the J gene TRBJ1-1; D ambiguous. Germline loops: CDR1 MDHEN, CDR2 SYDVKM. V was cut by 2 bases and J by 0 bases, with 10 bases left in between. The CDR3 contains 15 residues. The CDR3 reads CASSLARRVNTEAFF. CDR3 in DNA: TGTGCCAGCAGTTTAGCTCGGCGGGTGAACACTGAAGCTTTCTTT.

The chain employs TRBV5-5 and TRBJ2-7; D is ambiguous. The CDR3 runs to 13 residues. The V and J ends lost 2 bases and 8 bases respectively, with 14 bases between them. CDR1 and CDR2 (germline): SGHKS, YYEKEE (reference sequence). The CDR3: CASSLLSDRKQYF. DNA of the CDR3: TGTGCCAGCAGCTTATTGTCGGATCGAAAGCAGTACTTC.

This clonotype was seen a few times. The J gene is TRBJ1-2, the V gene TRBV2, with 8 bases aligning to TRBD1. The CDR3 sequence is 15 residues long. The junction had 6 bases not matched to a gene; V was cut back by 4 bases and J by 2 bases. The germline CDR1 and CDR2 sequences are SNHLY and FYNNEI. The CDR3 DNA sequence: TGTGCCAGCAGTGCCAGGACAGGGAGGAACTATGGCTACACCTTC. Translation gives CASSARTGRNYGYTF.